Listed here are 13 T cell receptor beta chains from one sample, sequenced in a study of T cells in Graves' hyperthyroidism and ophthalmopathy. It was RNA transcripts that yielded the amplified TCR beta CDR3 regions. The primer set for the first-round RT-PCR of the TCR CDR3 was HTBI. TCRdb ran MiXCR on the multiplex PCR reads and lists one entry per CDR3 protein. The sample has fewer than 650,000 distinct CDR3 sequences, approximately 15% seen once; the top ten hold roughly 7.1%. Sequencing was done on a sample of blood. The receptors shown here come from a woman between 18 and 29 years old with Graves' ophthalmopathy.

V usage is TRBV6-8 and J usage is TRBJ2-2; 10 bases fit TRBD2. The CDR3 spans 17 residues. Germline CDR1 reads MNHGY; CDR2 reads SAAAGT. V shed 2 bases and J 6 bases; nucleotides not matched to a gene: 9. This CDR3 is CASSYRLAGVFAGELFF. For the CDR3, the DNA is TGTGCCAGCAGTTACAGGCTAGCGGGAGTTTTTGCCGGGGAGCTGTTTTTT.

This clonotype was detected ten times or more. The rearrangement links TRBV7-8 to TRBJ1-4, with D possibly matching TRBD1 (5 bases). CDR1 is SGHVS, CDR2 FQNEAQ, per germline. CDR3 length equals 17 residues. Trimming cost V 4 bases and J 7 bases, with 22 bases left between them. The CDR3 DNA reads as TGTGCCAGCAGCTCCCCATCTGGGGGGGGATCCGGTGAAAAACTGTTTTTT. Its protein product is CASSSPSGGGSGEKLFF.

Many counts were recorded for this clonotype. This chain links TRBV28 with TRBJ2-3; possibly TRBD2 for D (6 bases). Germline V gene data show CDR1 as MDHEN and CDR2 as SYDVKM. V gave up 8 bases and J gave up 5 bases, with 14 bases separating them. The CDR3 totals 13 residues. The CDR3 DNA follows: TGTGCCAGCGATCCAACGGGAGTAGATACGCAGTATTTT. It translates to CASDPTGVDTQYF.

This clonotype appeared many times. The rearrangement links TRBV5-1 to TRBJ2-1, with no clear D. Germline V CDR1 and CDR2: SGHRS, YFSETQ. The CDR3 has 19 amino acids. With 0 bases removed from V and 5 bases from J, the gap between germline ends came to 24 bases. The CDR3 region is CASSLVTFSRLTAHNEQFF. Written as DNA, the CDR3 is TGCGCCAGCAGCTTGGTAACCTTCTCTAGGTTGACCGCGCACAATGAGCAGTTCTTC.

This clonotype was detected ten times or more. This CDR3 is CSARDPGLPSNEQFF. CDR3 coding DNA: TGCAGTGCTAGAGATCCAGGGCTACCCTCCAATGAGCAGTTCTTC. This chain uses TRBV20-1 with TRBJ2-1; the D gene is possibly TRBD1 (5 bases). The CDR3 loop spans 15 amino acids. CDR1 and CDR2 from the germline V gene are DFQATT and SNEGSKA (reference sequence). The germline V and J ends were trimmed by 0 bases and 6 bases, with 15 bases remaining between them.

This clonotype has at least ten counts. The chain links TRBV20-1 to TRBJ2-1, with 7 bases identical to TRBD2. The J segment lost 5 bases and the V segment lost 0 bases, leaving 10 bases of the junction unmatched. CDR3 size: 16 residues. Germline values: CDR1 DFQATT, CDR2 SNEGSKA (reference sequence). CDR3 nucleotide sequence: TGCAGTGCTAGAGATCTTACTAGCGCCCCACACAATGAGCAGTTCTTC. This encodes CSARDLTSAPHNEQFF.

This clonotype was counted many times. The J gene is TRBJ2-7, the V gene TRBV30; 7 bases line up with TRBD1. Germline trimming cut 3 bases from V and 2 bases from J; bases unmatched to any gene: 4. Germline assignment: CDR1 GTSNPN and CDR2 SVGIG (reference sequence). The CDR3 length is 13 residues. The DNA of the CDR3 is TGTGCCTGGAGGACAGGGTTGGCCTACGAGCAGTACTTC. Translation: CAWRTGLAYEQYF.

V and J are TRBV29-1 and TRBJ2-7; D remains unclear. The CDR3 covers 16 residues. Trimming left V 6 bases short and J 2 bases short, with 23 bases between. CDR1 and CDR2 from the germline V gene are SQVTM and ANQGSEA. The CDR3 protein is CSVTEPGGQEPYEQYF. The DNA for the CDR3 is TGCAGCGTCACCGAACCCGGTGGGCAGGAGCCCTACGAGCAGTACTTC.

There are many counts of this clonotype. The chain recombines TRBV28 with TRBJ2-3; 7 nucleotides align to TRBD2. The germline gives CDR1 MDHEN, CDR2 SYDVKM. V was clipped by 6 bases and J by 2 bases; unmatched bases: 14. The length of the CDR3 is 17 residues. CDR3 DNA: TGTGCCAGCAGGACTCGGGGCCTAGCGGACCACACAGATACGCAGTATTTT. It specifies CASRTRGLADHTDTQYF.

This clonotype has ten or more counts. The chain carries TRBV12-3 or TRBV12-4 and TRBJ2-7, with D perhaps assigned TRBD1 or TRBD2 (5 bases each). Trimming shortened V by 6 bases and J by 3 bases, and 15 bases separated the two germline ends. This CDR3 contains 14 residues. The CDR3 protein is CASSRTGPFYEQYF. For the CDR3, the DNA is TGTGCCAGCAGCCGAACGGGACCCTTCTACGAGCAGTACTTC.

The rearrangement links TRBV4-1 to TRBJ2-3; D gene ambiguous. V was trimmed by 2 bases and J by 3 bases, leaving 9 bases between them. The CDR3 length is 14 residues. CDR1 and CDR2 (germline): MGHRA, YSYEKL. CDR3 residues: CASSQFGLTDTQYF. CDR3 bases: TGCGCCAGCAGCCAATTTGGGTTGACAGATACGCAGTATTTT.

This clonotype was counted ten times or more. V gene TRBV27 combines with J gene TRBJ1-5; 10 bases line up with TRBD1. V trimming: 6 bases; J trimming: 2 bases; junction bases outside the gene matches: 13. The CDR3 runs 18 residues. The germline CDR1 and CDR2 sequences are MNHEY and SMNVEV (reference sequence). The CDR3 is CASRPGTGVVWGNQPQHF. In DNA, the CDR3 is TGTGCCAGCAGACCCGGGACAGGGGTCGTCTGGGGCAATCAGCCCCAGCATTTT.

This clonotype was counted only a few times. The genes are TRBV30 and TRBJ1-2; 9 nucleotides agree with TRBD1. Per germline, CDR1 GTSNPN and CDR2 SVGIG (reference sequence). The CDR3 has 11 amino acids. The V gene end was trimmed by 7 bases and the J gene end by 6 bases; junction bases not matched to a gene: 3. The CDR3 bases are TGTGCCTCTGACAGGGGGGATGGCTACACCTTC. It is translated as CASDRGDGYTF. The full variable domain, with the rest looked up from reference TRBV30 and TRBJ1-2, is SQTIHQWPATLVQPVGSPLSLECTVEGTSNPNLYWYRQAAGRGLQLLFYSVGIGQISSEVPQNLSASRPQDRQFILSSKKLLLSDSGFYLCASDRGDGYTFGSGTRLTVV.